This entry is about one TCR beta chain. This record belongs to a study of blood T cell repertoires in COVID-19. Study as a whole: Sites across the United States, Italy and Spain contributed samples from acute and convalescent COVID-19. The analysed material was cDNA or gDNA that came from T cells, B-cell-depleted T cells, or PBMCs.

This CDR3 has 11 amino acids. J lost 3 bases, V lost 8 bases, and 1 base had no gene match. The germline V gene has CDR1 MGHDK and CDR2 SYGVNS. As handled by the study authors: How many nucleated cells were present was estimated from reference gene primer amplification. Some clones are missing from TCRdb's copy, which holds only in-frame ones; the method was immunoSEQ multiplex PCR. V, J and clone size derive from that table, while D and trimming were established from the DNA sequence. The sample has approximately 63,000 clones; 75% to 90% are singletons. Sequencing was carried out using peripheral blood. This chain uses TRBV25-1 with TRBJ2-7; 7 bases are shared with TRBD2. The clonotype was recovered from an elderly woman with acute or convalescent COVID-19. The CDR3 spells CASGLVYEQYF. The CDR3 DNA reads TGTGCCAGCGGACTAGTCTACGAGCAGTACTTC.